This entry describes one T cell receptor (beta chain). The CDR3 regions of TCR beta were amplified from RNA transcripts. A set of HTBI primers served as the primers for a first-round RT-PCR of the TCR CDR3. TCRdb reanalysed the multiplex PCR reads using MiXCR and keeps one entry per CDR3 protein. Here the sample spans approximately 270,000 distinct CDR3 sequences, 13% to 15% being singletons. This entry comes from a study of T cells in Graves' hyperthyroidism and ophthalmopathy. The clonotype comes from a woman aged 40-49 years with Graves' hyperthyroidism that later progressed to Graves' ophthalmopathy. What was sequenced was blood.

The CDR3 protein is CASSSRQGGADEQFF. DNA of the CDR3: TGTGCCAGCAGCTCAAGACAGGGGGGGGCGGATGAGCAGTTCTTC. The chain is built from TRBV11-1 and TRBJ2-1, with 9 bases lining up with TRBD1. The CDR3 totals 15 residues. CDR1 SGHAT and CDR2 FQDESV come from the germline V gene (reference sequence). Trimming removed 4 bases from V and 8 bases from J; junction bases left unmatched: 9.